The text below deals with one T cell receptor beta chain. Antigen unknown. This record belongs to a study of shared clonotypes between healthy human individuals. Study-level information: There were three CD4 naive, three CD4 memory, two CD8 naive and one CD8 memory plates per donor.

From CD4+ cells came CD45RA+ naive and CD45RA-negative memory subsets. Study-wide results and caveats: The diversity represented, both genetic and in exposure history, was limited by few donors. Generation probabilities were higher for clonotypes shared across all four sorted-subset donors than for unshared ones.

Germline V gives CDR1 MNHEY, CDR2 SVGAGI. The V gene lost 4 bases and the J gene lost 1 base, with 12 bases spanning the gap. The CDR3 spans 15 residues. The repertoire was sequenced with immunoSEQ multiplex PCR; TCRdb's copy has only in-frame clones and lacks some. Seen here are about 1.1 million clones, roughly 74% observed once, and the top ten hold 0.61%. Sequences were obtained from memory CD4+ T cells from PBMCs. Regarding subset: CD45RA-negative fraction. The TCR comes from a man aged 18-30 years in good health. Some clones in this sample may be carry-over from other donors' samples. The J gene is TRBJ2-3, the V gene TRBV6-5; D is possibly TRBD2 (6 bases). CDR3 loop: CASSSQAGRTDTQYF. The CDR3 region has the DNA TGTGCCAGCAGTTCCCAAGCGGGTCGCACAGATACGCAGTATTTT.